This T cell receptor beta chain was observed in a study of TIL therapy for anti-PD-1-resistant metastatic lung cancer. Study-level information: Patients had a median age of 54 years (range about 38-85).

Time point defined: pre-treatment sample, taken before nivolumab and TIL therapy. Patients were adults with stage 4 NSCLC. The immunoSEQ assay was v3. Clones were sequenced by immunoSEQ multiplex PCR, and TCRdb holds only the in-frame ones, with some missing. The sample includes tens of thousands of clones, roughly 69% of them seen just once. CDR1 is LNHDA, CDR2 SQIVND, per germline (reference sequence). The CDR3 contains 12 residues. The V gene end was trimmed by 8 bases and the J gene end by 7 bases; junction bases not matched to a gene: 6. In its sample, this clone was seen once. The source of this sequence is a person aged 25 to 80 with non-small cell lung cancer. Here the sequenced sample was blood, taken at baseline. The chain combines TRBV19 with TRBJ1-2; 8 bases map to TRBD1. CDR3 sequence: CASGAQGGGYTF. The DNA for the CDR3 is TGTGCCAGTGGAGCACAGGGGGGTGGCTACACCTTC.